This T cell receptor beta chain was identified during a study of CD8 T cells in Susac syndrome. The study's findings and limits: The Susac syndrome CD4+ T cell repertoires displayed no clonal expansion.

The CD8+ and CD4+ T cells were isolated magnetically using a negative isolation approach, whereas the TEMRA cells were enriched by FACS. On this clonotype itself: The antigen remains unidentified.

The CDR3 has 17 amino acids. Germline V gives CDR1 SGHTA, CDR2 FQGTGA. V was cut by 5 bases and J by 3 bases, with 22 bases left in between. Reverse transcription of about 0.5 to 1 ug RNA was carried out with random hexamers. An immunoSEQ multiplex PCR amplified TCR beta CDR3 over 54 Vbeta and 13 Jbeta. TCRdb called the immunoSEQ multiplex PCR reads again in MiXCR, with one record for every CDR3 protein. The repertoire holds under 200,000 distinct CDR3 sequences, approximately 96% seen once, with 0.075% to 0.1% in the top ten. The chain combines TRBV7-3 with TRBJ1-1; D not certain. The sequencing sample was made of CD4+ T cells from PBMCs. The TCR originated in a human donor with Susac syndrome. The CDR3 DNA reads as TGTGCCAGCAGCAGCCGTCCGAAGGAGGGTCCGGACACTGAAGCTTTCTTT. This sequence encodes CASSSRPKEGPDTEAFF. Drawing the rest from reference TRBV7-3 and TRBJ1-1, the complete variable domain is GAGVSQTPSNKVTEKGKYVELRCDPISGHTALYWYRQSLGQGPEFLIYFQGTGAADDSGLPNDRFFAVRPEGSVSTLKIQRTERGDSAVYLCASSSRPKEGPDTEAFFGQGTRLTVV.